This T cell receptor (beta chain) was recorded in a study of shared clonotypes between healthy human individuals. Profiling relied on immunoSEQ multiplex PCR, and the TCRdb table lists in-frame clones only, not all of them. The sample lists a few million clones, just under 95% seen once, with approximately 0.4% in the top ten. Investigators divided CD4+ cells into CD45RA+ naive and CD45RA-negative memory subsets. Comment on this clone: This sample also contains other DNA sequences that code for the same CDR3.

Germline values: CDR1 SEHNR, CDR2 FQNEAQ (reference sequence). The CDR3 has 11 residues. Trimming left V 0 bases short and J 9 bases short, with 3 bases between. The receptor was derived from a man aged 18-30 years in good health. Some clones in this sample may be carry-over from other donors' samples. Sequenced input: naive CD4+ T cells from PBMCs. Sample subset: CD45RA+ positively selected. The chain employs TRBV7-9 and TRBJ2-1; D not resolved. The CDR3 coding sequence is TGTGCCAGCAGCTTAGCCCTTGAGCAGTTCTTC. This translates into CASSLALEQFF.